Listed below are T cell receptor beta chains from one sample, sequenced in a study of blood T cell repertoires in COVID-19. Libraries were prepared by immunoSEQ multiplex PCR; TCRdb keeps only in-frame clonotypes and omits some of them. The data hold some 130,000 clones, with 75% to 90% observed a single time. Input material: PBMCs or T cells enriched from blood (not recorded which). All receptors come from a woman in her 50s who had recovered from COVID-19. Both conserved end residues are part of each CDR3. The D gene is left open where the match is weak. Clone size appears in some rows only: once, few, many, or a class for an expanded clone.

>NA|NA|TRBV5-1|TRBJ2-5
TGCGCCAGCAGTGTCAGTCAAGAGACCCAGTACTTC
CASSVSQETQYF
>NA|NA|TRBV6-6|TRBJ1-1
TGTGCCAGCAGTTACGACGGAGTTGGGGAGGGCACTGAAGCTTTCTTT
CASSYDGVGEGTEAFF
>NA|NA|TRBV4-3|TRBJ2-3
TGCGCCAGCAGCCAAGATTACAGGTCCACAGATACGCAGTATTTT
CASSQDYRSTDTQYF
>NA|TRBD1|TRBV19|TRBJ1-6
TGTGCCAGTAGTCCCACAGGGGGCGCATCACCCCTCCACTTT
CASSPTGGASPLHF
>NA|TRBD2|TRBV5-4|TRBJ2-7
TGTGCCAGCAGCTCAAGAGTAGCGGGGGGGCCCGAGCAGTACTTC
CASSSRVAGGPEQYF
>NA|NA|TRBV6-1|TRBJ1-6
TGTGCCAGCAGTGATCGGGGGAGGGGACCTCTGGATAATTCACCCCTCCACTTT
CASSDRGRGPLDNSPLHF
>NA|NA|TRBV25-1|TRBJ2-7
TGTGCCAGCAGGTCGTCCGCCTACGAGCAGTACTTC
CASRSSAYEQYF
>NA|NA|TRBV19|TRBJ1-1
TGTGCCAGTGGACAGAGCCAAAACACTGAAGCTTTCTTT
CASGQSQNTEAFF
>NA|TRBD1|TRBV7-3|TRBJ1-5
TGTGCCAGCAGCCAGGGGGCGAACGAGCCCCAGCATTTT
CASSQGANEPQHF
>NA|NA|TRBV18|TRBJ2-1
TGTGCCAGCTCACCACCCAGCGGTACCTACAATGAGCAGTTCTTC
CASSPPSGTYNEQFF
>NA|NA|TRBV6-5|TRBJ2-1
TGTGCCAGCAGCCCCGGTCACAATGAGCAGTTCTTC
CASSPGHNEQFF
>few|TRBD1|TRBV29-1|TRBJ2-2
TGCAGCGTTGCTCGGGACAGTTCCACCGGGGAGCTGTTTTTT
CSVARDSSTGELFF
>NA|NA|TRBV19|TRBJ2-7
TGTGCCAGTAGTGGTGCAGAGGGAGGCTCCTACGAGCAGTACTTC
CASSGAEGGSYEQYF
>once|NA|TRBV19|TRBJ1-2
TGTGCCAGTAAAGGAGGGGAGTATGGCTACACCTTC
CASKGGEYGYTF
>NA|NA|TRBV5-6|TRBJ1-2
TGTGCCAGCAGCTTGGGGGGCAGGAACTATGGCTACACCTTC
CASSLGGRNYGYTF
>NA|NA|TRBV19|TRBJ2-3
TGTGCCAGTAGTATTTCGCGGGGCCTTGGCACAGATACGCAGTATTTT
CASSISRGLGTDTQYF
>NA|NA|TRBV30|TRBJ1-2
TGTGCCTGGAGTGACCACTCAGGGAAGGGCTACACCTTC
CAWSDHSGKGYTF
>NA|TRBD2|TRBV5-4|TRBJ2-1
TGTGCCAGCAGCTTGTTCGGGGGGGCCTACAATGAGCAGTTCTTC
CASSLFGGAYNEQFF
>NA|TRBD1|TRBV28|TRBJ2-5
TGTGCCAGCCACACACCAGATACAGGGGATCAAGAGACCCAGTACTTC
CASHTPDTGDQETQYF
>few|NA|TRBV6-5|TRBJ1-2
TGTGCCAGCGTTCACCGGGGGGAGGACTATGGCTACACCTTC
CASVHRGEDYGYTF
>NA|NA|TRBV7-3|TRBJ2-6
TGTGCCAGCAGCCCAGGGGGGCGTGGGGCCAACGTCCTGACTTTC
CASSPGGRGANVLTF
>NA|TRBD1|TRBV10-3|TRBJ2-7
TGTGCCATCAGTGAGTCCGACAGGGGGGAGCAGTACTTC
CAISESDRGEQYF
>NA|TRBD2|TRBV5-1|TRBJ2-5
TGCGCCAGCAGCCCGACTAGCGGGGGGTACCAAGAGACCCAGTACTTC
CASSPTSGGYQETQYF
>NA|NA|TRBV19|TRBJ1-1
TGTGCCGCACGGACAGTGGGTAACACTGAAGCTTTCTTT
CAARTVGNTEAFF
>NA|NA|TRBV14|TRBJ1-5
TGTGCCAGCAGCCAAGAAATGTCGGGACTGCAAAATCAGCCCCAGCATTTT
CASSQEMSGLQNQPQHF
>NA|TRBD1|TRBV7-9|TRBJ1-1
TGTGCCAGCCCCCCGGGACAGGGGGATACTGAAGCTTTCTTT
CASPPGQGDTEAFF
>NA|NA|TRBV11-2|TRBJ1-2
TGTGCCAGCAGCCCAACAGGGAATAACTATGGCTACACCTTC
CASSPTGNNYGYTF
>NA|NA|TRBV7-2|TRBJ1-6
TGTGCCAGCAGCTTAGAGGCGGGCCCCCTCCACTTT
CASSLEAGPLHF
>NA|TRBD1|TRBV19|TRBJ2-7
TGTGCCAGTAGTATAATCTCGGGACAGGTCTACGAGCAGTACTTC
CASSIISGQVYEQYF
>NA|NA|TRBV11-3|TRBJ2-5
TGTGCCAGCAGCTTAGAGGCCTACAGGGTCGGAGAGACCCAGTACTTC
CASSLEAYRVGETQYF
>NA|NA|TRBV3-1/TRBV3-2|TRBJ1-5
TGTGCCAGCAGCCAACGGGGGATAGAGGATCAGCCCCAGCATTTT
CASSQRGIEDQPQHF